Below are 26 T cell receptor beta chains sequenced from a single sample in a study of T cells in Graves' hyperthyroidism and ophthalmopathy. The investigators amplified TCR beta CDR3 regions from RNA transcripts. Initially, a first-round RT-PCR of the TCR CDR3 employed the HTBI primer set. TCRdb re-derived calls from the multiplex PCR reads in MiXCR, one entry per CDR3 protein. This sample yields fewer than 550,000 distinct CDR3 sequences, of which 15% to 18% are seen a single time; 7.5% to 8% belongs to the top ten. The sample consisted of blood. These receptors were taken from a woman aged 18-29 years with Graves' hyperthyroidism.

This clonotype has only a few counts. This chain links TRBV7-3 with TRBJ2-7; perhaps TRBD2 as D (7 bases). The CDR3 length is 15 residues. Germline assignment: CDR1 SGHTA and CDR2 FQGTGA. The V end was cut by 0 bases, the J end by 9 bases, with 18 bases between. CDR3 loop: CASSLTGRGAGGQYF. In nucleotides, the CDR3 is TGTGCCAGCAGCTTAACGGGACGGGGGGCTGGGGGGCAGTACTTC.

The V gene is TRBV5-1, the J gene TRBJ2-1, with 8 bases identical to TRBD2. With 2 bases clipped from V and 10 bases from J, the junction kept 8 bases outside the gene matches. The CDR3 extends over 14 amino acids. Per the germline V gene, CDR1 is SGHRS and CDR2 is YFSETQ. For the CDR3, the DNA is TGCGCCAGCAGCTTCGGGGGGGCCCCTGAGGAGCAGTTCTTC. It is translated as CASSFGGAPEEQFF. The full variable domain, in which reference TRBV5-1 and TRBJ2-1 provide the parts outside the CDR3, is KAGVTQTPRYLIKTRGQQVTLSCSPISGHRSVSWYQQTPGQGLQFLFEYFSETQRNKGNFPGRFSGRQFSNSRSEMNVSTLELGDSALYLCASSFGGAPEEQFFGPGTRLTVL.

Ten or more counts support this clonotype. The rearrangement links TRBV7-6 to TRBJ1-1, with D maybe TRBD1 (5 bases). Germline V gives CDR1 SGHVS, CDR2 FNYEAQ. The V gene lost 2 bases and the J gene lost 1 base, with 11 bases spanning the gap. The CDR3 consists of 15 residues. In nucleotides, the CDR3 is TGTGCCAGCAGCTTATGGGGGGGTTCGAACACTGAAGCTTTCTTT. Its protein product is CASSLWGGSNTEAFF.

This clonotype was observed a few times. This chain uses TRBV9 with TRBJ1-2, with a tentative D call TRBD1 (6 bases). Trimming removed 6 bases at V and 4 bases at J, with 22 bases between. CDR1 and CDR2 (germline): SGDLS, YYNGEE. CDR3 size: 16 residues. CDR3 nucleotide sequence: TGTGCCAGCATGGGGGCAGGGAGGGGAACTAGCTATGGCTACACCTTC. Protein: CASMGAGRGTSYGYTF.

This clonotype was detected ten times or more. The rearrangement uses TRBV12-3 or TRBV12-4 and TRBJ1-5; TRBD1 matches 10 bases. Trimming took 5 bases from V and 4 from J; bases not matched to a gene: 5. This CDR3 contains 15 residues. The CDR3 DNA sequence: TGTGCCAGCAGTCCGACAGGGGGCCGGAATCAGCCCCAGCATTTT. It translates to CASSPTGGRNQPQHF.

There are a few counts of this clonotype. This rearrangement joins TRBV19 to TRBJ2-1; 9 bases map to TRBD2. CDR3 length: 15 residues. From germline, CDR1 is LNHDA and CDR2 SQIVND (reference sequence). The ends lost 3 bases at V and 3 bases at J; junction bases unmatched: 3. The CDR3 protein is CASSMASGDYNEQFF. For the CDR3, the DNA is TGTGCCAGTAGTATGGCTAGCGGGGACTACAATGAGCAGTTCTTC.

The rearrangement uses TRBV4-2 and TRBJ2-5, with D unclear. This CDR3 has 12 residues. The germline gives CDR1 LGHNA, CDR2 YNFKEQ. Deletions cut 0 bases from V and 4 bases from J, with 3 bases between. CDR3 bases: TGTGCCAGCAGCCAAGATCTAGAGACCCAGTACTTC. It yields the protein CASSQDLETQYF.

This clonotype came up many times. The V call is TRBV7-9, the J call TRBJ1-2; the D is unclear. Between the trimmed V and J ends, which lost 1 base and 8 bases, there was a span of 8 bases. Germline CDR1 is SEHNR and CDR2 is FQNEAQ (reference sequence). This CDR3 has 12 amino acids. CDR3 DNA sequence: TGTGCCAGCAGCTTAGGCGAACGGGGCTACACCTTC. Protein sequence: CASSLGERGYTF.

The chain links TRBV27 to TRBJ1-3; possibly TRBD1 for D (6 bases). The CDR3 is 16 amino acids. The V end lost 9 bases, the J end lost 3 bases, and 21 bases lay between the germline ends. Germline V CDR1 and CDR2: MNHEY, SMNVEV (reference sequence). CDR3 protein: CASREVGAEVGNTIYF. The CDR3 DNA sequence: TGTGCCAGTAGGGAGGTGGGGGCGGAGGTTGGAAACACCATATATTTT.

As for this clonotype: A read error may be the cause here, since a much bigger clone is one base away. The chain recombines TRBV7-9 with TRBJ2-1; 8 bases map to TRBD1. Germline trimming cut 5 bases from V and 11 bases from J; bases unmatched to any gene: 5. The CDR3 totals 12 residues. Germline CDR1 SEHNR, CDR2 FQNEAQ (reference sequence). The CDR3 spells CASSRQGSKQFF. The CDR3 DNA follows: TGTGCCAGCAGCAGACAGGGGAGTAAGCAGTTCTTC. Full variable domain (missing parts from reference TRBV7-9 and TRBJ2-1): DTGVSQNPRHKITKRGQNVTFRCDPISEHNRLYWYRQTLGQGPEFLTYFQNEAQLEKSRLLSDRFSAERPKGSFSTLEIQRTEQGDSAMYLCASSRQGSKQFFGPGTRLTVL.

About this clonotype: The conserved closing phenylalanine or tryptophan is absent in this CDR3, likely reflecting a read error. The CDR3 spells CASSFGRSNQPQHS. The CDR3 nucleotides read TGTGCCAGCAGTTTTGGAAGGTCCAATCAGCCCCAGCATTCT. The rearrangement links TRBV27 to TRBJ1-5; D remains unclear. The germline V gene encodes CDR1 MNHEY and CDR2 SMNVEV (reference sequence). The CDR3 covers 14 residues. V gave up 3 bases and J gave up 3 bases, with 9 bases separating them.

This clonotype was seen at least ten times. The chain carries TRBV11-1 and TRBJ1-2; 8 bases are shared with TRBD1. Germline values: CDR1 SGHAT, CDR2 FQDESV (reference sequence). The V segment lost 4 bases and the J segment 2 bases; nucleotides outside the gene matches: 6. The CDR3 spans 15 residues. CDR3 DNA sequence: TGTGCCAGCAGCTCGCTCCCAGGGGGCAACTATGGCTACACCTTC. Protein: CASSSLPGGNYGYTF.

The CDR3 here is CASRRGGGLETQYF. The CDR3 nucleotides read TGTGCCAGCAGACGGGGGGGGGGGCTTGAGACCCAGTACTTC. The chain employs TRBV7-3 and TRBJ2-5; 8 bases fit TRBD2. Looked up from germline, CDR1 is SGHTA and CDR2 is FQGTGA. V lost 6 bases, J lost 5 bases, and 8 bases stayed unmatched. This CDR3 is built from 14 residues.

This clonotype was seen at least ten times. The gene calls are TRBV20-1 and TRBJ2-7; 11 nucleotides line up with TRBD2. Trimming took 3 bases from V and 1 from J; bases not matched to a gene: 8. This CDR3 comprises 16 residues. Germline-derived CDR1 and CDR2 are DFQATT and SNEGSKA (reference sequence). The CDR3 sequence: CSASNRLAGGSYEQYF. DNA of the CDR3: TGCAGTGCTAGTAACCGTCTAGCGGGGGGATCCTACGAGCAGTACTTC.

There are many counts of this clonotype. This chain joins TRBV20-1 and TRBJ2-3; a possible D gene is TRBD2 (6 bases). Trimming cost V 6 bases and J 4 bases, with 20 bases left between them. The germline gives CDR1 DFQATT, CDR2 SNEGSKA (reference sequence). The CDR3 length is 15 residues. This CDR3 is CSAHRSPGAADTQYF. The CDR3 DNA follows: TGCAGTGCCCACCGTTCCCCGGGAGCGGCAGATACGCAGTATTTT.

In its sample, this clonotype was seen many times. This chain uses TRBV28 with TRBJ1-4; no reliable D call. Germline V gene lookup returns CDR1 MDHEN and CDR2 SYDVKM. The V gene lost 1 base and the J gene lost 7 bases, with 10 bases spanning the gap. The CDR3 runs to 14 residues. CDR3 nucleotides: TGTGCCAGCAGTTTATCCGCCAAAGGTGAAAAACTGTTTTTT. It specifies CASSLSAKGEKLFF.

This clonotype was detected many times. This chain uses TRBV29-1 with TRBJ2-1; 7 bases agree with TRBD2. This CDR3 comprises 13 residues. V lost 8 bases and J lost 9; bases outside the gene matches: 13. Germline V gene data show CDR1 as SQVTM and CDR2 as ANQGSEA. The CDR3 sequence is CSQRGGSWSEQFF. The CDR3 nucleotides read TGCAGCCAGAGGGGCGGGAGTTGGAGTGAGCAGTTCTTC.

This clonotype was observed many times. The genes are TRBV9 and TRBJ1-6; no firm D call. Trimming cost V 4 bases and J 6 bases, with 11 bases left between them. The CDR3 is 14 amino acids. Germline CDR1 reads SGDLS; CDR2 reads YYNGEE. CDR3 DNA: TGTGCCAGCAGCTCCCTGGGCCCTAATTCACCCCTCCACTTT. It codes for CASSSLGPNSPLHF.

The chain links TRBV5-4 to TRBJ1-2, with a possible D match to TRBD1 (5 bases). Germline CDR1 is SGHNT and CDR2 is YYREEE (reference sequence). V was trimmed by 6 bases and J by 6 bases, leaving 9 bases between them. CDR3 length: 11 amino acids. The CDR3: CASTGGNGYTF. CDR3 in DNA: TGTGCCAGCACCGGGGGGAATGGCTACACCTTC.

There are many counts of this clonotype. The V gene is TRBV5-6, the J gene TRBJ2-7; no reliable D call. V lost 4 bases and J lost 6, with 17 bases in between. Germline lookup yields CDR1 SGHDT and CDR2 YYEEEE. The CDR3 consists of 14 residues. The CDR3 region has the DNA TGTGCCAGCAGCAGATACGCCCTTGGTGGCGAGCAGTACTTC. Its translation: CASSRYALGGEQYF.

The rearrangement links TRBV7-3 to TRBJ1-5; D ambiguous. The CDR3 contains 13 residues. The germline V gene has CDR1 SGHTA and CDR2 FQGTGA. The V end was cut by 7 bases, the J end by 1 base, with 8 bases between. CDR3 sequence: CASNLGSNQPQHF. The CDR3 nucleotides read TGTGCCAGCAACTTGGGGAGCAATCAGCCCCAGCATTTT.

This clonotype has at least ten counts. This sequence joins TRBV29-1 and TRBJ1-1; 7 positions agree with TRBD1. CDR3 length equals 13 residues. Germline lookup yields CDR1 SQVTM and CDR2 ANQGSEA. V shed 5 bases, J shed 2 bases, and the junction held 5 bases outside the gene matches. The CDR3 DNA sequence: TGCAGCGTTTGGACAGGTTTTAACACTGAAGCTTTCTTT. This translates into CSVWTGFNTEAFF.

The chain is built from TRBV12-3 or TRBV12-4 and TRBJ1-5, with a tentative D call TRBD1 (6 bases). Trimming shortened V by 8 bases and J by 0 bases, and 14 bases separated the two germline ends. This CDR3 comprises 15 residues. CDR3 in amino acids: CASPGGIHSNQPQHF. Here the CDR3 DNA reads TGTGCCAGCCCTGGGGGCATTCATAGCAATCAGCCCCAGCATTTT.

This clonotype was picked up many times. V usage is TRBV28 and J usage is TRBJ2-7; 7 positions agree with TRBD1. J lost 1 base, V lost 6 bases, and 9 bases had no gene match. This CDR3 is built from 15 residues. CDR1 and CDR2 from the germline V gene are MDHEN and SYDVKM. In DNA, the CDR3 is TGTGCCAGCAGACCGACAGGGTTAAGATCCTACGAGCAGTACTTC. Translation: CASRPTGLRSYEQYF.

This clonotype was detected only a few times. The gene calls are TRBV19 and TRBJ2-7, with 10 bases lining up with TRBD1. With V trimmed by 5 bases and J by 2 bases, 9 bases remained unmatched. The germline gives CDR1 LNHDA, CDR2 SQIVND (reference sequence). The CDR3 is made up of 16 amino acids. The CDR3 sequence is CASSANDRGPTYEQYF. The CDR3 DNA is TGTGCCAGTAGTGCCAACGACAGGGGGCCTACCTACGAGCAGTACTTC.

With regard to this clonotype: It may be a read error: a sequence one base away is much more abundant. The DNA of the CDR3 is TGCGCCAGCAGCTCGTCGATCCGGACGGTGGCCTACGAGCAGTACTTC. Residues: CASSSSIRTVAYEQYF. J is TRBJ2-7 and V is TRBV4-1; no clear D. The germline V gene has CDR1 MGHRA and CDR2 YSYEKL. V was cut by 5 bases and J by 2 bases, with 19 bases left in between. The CDR3 extends over 16 amino acids.